This T cell receptor (beta chain) came from a study of metastatic and nonmetastatic thyroid tumors. For the study at large: Comparative analysis of repertoires was undertaken across blood and tumor or nodule tissue obtained from malignant and benign thyroid patients. Overall study results and limits: A significant increase in TCR beta diversity was reportedly seen in malignant thyroid tumors relative to benign nodules, in blood and tumor.

Source study methods: A papillary thyroid cancer distant-metastasis classifier was built from CDR3 differences across clinicopathological groups. TCRdb re-clonotyped the PCR reads through MiXCR. The V and J calls were determined by TCRdb, not by the authors. The sample carries tens of thousands of clones, over 9.5% recorded once. Details on this clone: Its antigen is unidentified.

Patients had received no treatment of any kind before thyroid surgery. The sequence derives from a female donor with papillary thyroid cancer or a benign thyroid nodule (not recorded which). Some clones in this sample may be carry-over from other donors' samples. Sequencing was carried out using blood.

CDR3 nucleotides: TGTGCCAGCATCTCCCATGACAGAGGAGAAAAACTGTTTTTT. Translating it yields CASISHDRGEKLFF. V gene TRBV5-6 combines with J gene TRBJ1-4, with D possibly TRBD1 on 5 matching bases. V lost 6 bases and J 8 bases, leaving 17 bases between the germline ends. Germline assignment: CDR1 SGHDT and CDR2 YYEEEE. The length of the CDR3 is 14 residues. Supplemented by reference TRBV5-6 and TRBJ1-4, the full variable domain reads DAGVTQSPTHLIKTRGQQVTLRCSPKSGHDTVSWYQQALGQGPQFIFQYYEEEERQRGNFPDRFSGHQFPNYSSELNVNALLLGDSALYLCASISHDRGEKLFFGSGTQLSVL.